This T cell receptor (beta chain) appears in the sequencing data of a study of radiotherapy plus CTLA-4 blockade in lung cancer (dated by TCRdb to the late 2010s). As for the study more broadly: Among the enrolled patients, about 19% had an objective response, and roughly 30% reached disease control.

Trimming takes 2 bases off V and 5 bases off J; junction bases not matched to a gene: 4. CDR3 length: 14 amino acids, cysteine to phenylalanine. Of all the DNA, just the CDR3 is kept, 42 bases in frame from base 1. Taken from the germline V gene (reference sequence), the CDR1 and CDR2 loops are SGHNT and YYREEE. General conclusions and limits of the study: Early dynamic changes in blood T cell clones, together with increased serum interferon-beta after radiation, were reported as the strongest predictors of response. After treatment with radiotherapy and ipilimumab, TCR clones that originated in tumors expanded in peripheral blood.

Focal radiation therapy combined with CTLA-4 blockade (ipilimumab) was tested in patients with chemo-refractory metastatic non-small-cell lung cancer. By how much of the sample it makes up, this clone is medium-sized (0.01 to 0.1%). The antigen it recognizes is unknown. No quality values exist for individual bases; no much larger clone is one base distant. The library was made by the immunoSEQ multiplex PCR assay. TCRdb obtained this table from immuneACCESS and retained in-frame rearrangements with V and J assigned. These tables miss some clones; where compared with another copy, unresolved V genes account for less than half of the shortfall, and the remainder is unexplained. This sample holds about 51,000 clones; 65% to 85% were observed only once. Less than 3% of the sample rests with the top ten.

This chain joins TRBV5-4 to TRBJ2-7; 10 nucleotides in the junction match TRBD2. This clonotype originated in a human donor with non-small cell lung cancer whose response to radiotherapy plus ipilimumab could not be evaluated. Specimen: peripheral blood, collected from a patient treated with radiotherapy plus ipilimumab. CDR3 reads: CASSFSGGLDEQYF. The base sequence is TGTGCCAGCAGCTTTAGCGGGGGGCTCGACGAGCAGTACTTC.